This TCR beta chain was observed in a study of blood T cell repertoires in COVID-19. Per the authors' pipeline: Cell counts per sample came from amplifying reference gene primers. Sequencing was performed with immunoSEQ multiplex PCR; in TCRdb, only in-frame clones are kept and a portion is missing. The D gene and trimming were derived from the DNA, and the V and J assignments and clone size from that table. The table lists 400,000 or so clones, 70% to 90% of them singletons. The V and J ends lost 0 bases and 6 bases respectively, with 15 bases between them. The CDR3 contains 15 residues. Germline V gives CDR1 MGHRA, CDR2 YSYEKL. This clone was picked up a small number of times.

V is TRBV4-1 and J is TRBJ2-7; D remains unclear. Sample: PBMCs or T cells enriched from blood (not recorded which). This TCR was recovered from a man aged 35 to 55 in a cohort exposed to, infected with or recovered from COVID-19 (not recorded which). The CDR3 coding sequence is TGCGCCAGCAGCCAAGAAGGTACAGTTCACTCCGAGCAGTACTTC. Translated, it gives CASSQEGTVHSEQYF.